The TCR beta chain described here comes from a study of blood T cell repertoires in COVID-19. Study-level background: The United States, Italy and Spain were the sources of the acute and convalescent COVID-19 samples.

CDR1 and CDR2 (germline): MDHEN, SYDVKM. The CDR3 has 14 amino acids. The V end lost 4 bases, the J end lost 10 bases, and 14 bases lay between the germline ends. In the authors' workflow: Estimates of nucleated cell counts were drawn from the amplification of reference gene primers. Assay: immunoSEQ multiplex PCR; the TCRdb copy retains only in-frame clones and omits some. That table is the source of V, J and clone size, and D and trimming were worked out from the DNA. The repertoire holds about 70,000 clones, with about four fifths as singletons. The sequenced material came from peripheral blood. The chain couples TRBV28 to TRBJ1-6; no definite D call. This receptor was identified in a man in his sixties or seventies who had recovered from COVID-19. CDR3 amino acids: CASSSDTRRSPLHF. The CDR3 DNA follows: TGTGCCAGCAGTTCAGACACCCGTCGCTCACCCCTCCACTTT.